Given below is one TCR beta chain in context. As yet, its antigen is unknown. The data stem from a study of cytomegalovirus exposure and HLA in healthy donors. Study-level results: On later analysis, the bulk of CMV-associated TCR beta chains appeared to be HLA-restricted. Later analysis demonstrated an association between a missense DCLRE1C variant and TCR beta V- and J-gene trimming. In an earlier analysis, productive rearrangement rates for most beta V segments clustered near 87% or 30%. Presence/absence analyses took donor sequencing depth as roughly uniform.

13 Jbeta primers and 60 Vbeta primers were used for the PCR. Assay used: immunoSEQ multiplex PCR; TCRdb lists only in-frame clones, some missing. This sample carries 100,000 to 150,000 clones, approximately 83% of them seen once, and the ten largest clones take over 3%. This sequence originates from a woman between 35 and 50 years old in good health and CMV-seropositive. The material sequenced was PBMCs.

This chain's CDR3 is CASSIRDISNQPQHF. The CDR3 coding sequence is TGTGCCAGTAGTATCCGGGACATTAGCAATCAGCCCCAGCATTTT. The V and J genes are TRBV19 and TRBJ1-5; D perhaps matches TRBD1 (6 bases). The CDR3 is made up of 15 amino acids. Germline V gives CDR1 LNHDA, CDR2 SQIVND (reference sequence). Trimming left V 3 bases short and J 0 bases short, with 9 bases between.